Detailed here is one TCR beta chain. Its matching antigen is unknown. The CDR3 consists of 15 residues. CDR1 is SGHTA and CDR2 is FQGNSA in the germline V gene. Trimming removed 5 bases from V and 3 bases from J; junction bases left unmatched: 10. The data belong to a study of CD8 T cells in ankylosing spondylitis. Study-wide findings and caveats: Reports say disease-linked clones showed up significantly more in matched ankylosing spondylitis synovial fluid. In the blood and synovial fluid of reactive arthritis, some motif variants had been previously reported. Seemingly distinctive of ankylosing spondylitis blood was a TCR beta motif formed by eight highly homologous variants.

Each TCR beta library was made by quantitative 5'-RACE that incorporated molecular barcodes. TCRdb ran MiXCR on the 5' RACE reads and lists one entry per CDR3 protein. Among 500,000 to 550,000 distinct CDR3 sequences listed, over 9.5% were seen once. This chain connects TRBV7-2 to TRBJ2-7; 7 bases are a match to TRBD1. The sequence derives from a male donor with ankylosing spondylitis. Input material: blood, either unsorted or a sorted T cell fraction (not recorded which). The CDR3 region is CASSRRPGQNYEQYF. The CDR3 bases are TGTGCCAGCAGCCGTCGACCGGGACAGAACTACGAGCAGTACTTC.